The following is a T cell receptor beta chain sequence with its context. The entry originates in a study of cytotoxic CD8 clonotypes in ibrutinib-treated CLL. On the study more broadly: Following a median around 13 months of treatment, with a range of 6 to 36, response samples were taken.

The CDR3 contains 11 residues. V was shortened by 2 bases and J by 6 bases, with 6 bases between the two germline ends. Germline CDR1 is SGHRS and CDR2 is YFSETQ. TCRdb's copy holds only in-frame clones and misses some; the assay was immunoSEQ multiplex PCR. The sample gives roughly 52,000 clones, roughly 50% of which show up once; over 25% is in the top ten. The chain employs TRBV5-1 and TRBJ2-7; D remains unclear. Here the sequenced sample was PBMCs, taken after 12 months of ibrutinib treatment. This clonotype originated in a human donor with chronic lymphocytic leukemia. The CDR3 protein is CASSFGPEQYF. The CDR3 DNA follows: TGCGCCAGCAGCTTCGGGCCCGAGCAGTACTTC.